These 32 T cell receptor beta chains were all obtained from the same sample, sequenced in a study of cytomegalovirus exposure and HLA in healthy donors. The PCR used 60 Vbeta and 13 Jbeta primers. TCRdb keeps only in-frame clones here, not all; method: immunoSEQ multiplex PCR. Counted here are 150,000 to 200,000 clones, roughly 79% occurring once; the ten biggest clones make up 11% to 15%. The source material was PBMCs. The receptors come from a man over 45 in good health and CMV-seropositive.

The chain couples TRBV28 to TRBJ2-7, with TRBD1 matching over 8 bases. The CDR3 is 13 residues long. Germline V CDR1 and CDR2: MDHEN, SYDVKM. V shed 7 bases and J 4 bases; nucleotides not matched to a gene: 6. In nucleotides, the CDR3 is TGTGCCAGCACCAGACAGGGGTGGTACGAGCAGTACGTC. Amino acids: CASTRQGWYEQYV.

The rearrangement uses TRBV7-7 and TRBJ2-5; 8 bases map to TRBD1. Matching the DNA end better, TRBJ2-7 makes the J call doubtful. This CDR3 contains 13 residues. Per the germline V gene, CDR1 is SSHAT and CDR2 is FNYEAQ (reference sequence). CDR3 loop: CASSKDRAYEQYF. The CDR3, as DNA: TGTGCCAGCAGCAAGGACAGGGCCTACGAGCAGTACTTC.

The CDR3 DNA sequence: TGCAGTGACAATACAGGGGCTGGCTACACCTTC. The encoded protein is CSDNTGAGYTF. The rearrangement uses TRBV20-1 and TRBJ1-2; 7 bases are a match to TRBD1. CDR1 and CDR2 from the germline V gene are DFQATT and SNEGSKA (reference sequence). The CDR3 consists of 11 residues. The V segment lost 7 bases and the J segment 7 bases; nucleotides outside the gene matches: 6.

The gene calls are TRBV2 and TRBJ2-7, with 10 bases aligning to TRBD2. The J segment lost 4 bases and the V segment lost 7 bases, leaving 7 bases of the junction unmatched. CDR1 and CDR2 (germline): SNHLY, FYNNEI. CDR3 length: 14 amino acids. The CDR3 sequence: CASKERGGSYEQYF. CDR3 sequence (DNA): TGTGCCAGCAAGGAGCGGGGGGGTTCTTACGAGCAGTACTTC. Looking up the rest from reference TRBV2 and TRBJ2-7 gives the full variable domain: EPEVTQTPSHQVTQMGQEVILRCVPISNHLYFYWYRQILGQKVEFLVSFYNNEISEKSEIFDDQFSVERPDGSNFTLKIRSTKLEDSAMYFCASKERGGSYEQYFGPGTRLTVT.

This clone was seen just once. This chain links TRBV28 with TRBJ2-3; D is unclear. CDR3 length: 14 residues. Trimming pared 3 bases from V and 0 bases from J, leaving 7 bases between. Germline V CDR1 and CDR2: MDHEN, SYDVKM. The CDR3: CASSFDRSTDTQYF. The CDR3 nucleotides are TGTGCCAGCAGTTTCGATCGGAGCACAGATACGCAGTATTTT. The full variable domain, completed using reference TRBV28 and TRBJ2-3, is DVKVTQSSRYLVKRTGEKVFLECVQDMDHENMFWYRQDPGLGLRLIYFSYDVKMKEKGDIPEGYSVSREKKERFSLILESASTNQTSMYLCASSFDRSTDTQYFGPGTRLTVL.

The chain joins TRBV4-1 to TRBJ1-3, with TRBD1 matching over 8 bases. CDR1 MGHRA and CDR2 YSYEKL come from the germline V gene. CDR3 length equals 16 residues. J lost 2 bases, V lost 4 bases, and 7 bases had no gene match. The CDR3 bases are TGCGCCAGCAGCCGAACACCACAGGGGGCTGGAAACACCATATATTTT. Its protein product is CASSRTPQGAGNTIYF.

CDR3 nucleotides: TGTGCCAGCAGCCGGACAGGGGGATATGCTTTCTTT. Amino acids: CASSRTGGYAFF. This sequence joins TRBV6-5 and TRBJ1-1, with 10 positions matching TRBD1. Germline V gene lookup returns CDR1 MNHEY and CDR2 SVGAGI. Trimming took 6 bases from V and 11 from J; bases not matched to a gene: 6. The CDR3 extends over 12 amino acids.

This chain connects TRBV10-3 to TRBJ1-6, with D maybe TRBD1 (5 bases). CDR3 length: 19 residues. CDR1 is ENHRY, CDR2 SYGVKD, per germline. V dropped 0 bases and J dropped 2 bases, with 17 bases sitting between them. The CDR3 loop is CAISESLGRGLTYNSPLHF. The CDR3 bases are TGTGCCATCAGTGAGTCTTTAGGTAGGGGCCTCACCTATAATTCACCCCTCCACTTT.

For the CDR3, the DNA is TGTGCCAGCAGCTCCGATAACGGACTAGCGGGACAAGAGACCCAGTACTTC. Translated, it gives CASSSDNGLAGQETQYF. The gene calls are TRBV7-9 and TRBJ2-5, with TRBD2 matching 12 bases. The V gene's germline CDR1 is SEHNR and CDR2 FQNEAQ (reference sequence). Unmatched junction bases numbered 8, after V lost 4 bases and J lost 2 bases. CDR3 size: 17 residues.

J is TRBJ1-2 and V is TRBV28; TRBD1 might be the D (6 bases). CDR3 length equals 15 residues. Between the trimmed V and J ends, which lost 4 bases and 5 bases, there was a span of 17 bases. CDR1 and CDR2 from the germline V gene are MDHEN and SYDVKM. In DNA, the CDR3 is TGTGCCAGCAGTTCGCCCCAGGGGTTGGGATATGGCTACACCTTC. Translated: CASSSPQGLGYGYTF.

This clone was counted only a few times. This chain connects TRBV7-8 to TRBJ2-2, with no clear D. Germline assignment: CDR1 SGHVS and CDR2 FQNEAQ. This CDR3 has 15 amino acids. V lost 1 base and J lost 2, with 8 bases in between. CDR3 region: CASSLESLNTGELFF. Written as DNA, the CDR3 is TGTGCCAGCAGCTTAGAATCCCTCAACACCGGGGAGCTGTTTTTT.

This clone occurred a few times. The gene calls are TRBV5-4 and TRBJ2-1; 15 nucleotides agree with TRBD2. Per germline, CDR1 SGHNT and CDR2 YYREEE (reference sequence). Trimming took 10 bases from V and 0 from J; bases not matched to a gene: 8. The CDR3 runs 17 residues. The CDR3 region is CAGSGTSGGSSYNEQFF. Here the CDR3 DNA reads TGTGCCGGCTCCGGGACTAGCGGGGGGAGCTCCTACAATGAGCAGTTCTTC.

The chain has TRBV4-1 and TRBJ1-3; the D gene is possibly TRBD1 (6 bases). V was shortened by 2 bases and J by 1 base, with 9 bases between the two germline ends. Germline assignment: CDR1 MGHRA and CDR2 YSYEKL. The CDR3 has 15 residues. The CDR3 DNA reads TGCGCCAGCAGCCAACAGGGGATGTCTGGAAACACCATATATTTT. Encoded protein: CASSQQGMSGNTIYF.

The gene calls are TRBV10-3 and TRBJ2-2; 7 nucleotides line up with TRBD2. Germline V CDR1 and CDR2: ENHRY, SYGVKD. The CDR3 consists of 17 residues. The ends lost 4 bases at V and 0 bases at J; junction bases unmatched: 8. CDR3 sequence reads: CAISGAGGTANTGELFF. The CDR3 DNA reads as TGTGCCATCAGTGGTGCCGGGGGGACCGCGAACACCGGGGAGCTGTTTTTT.

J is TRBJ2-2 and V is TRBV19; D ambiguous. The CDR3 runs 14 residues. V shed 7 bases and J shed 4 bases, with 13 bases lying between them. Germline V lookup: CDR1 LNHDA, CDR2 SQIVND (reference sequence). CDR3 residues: CASTQHQVTGELFF. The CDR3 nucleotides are TGTGCCAGTACTCAACACCAGGTCACCGGGGAGCTGTTTTTT. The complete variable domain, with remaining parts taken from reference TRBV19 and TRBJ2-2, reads DGGITQSPKYLFRKEGQNVTLSCEQNLNHDAMYWYRQDPGQGLRLIYYSQIVNDFQKGDIAEGYSVSREKKESFPLTVTSAQKNPTAFYLCASTQHQVTGELFFGEGSRLTVL.

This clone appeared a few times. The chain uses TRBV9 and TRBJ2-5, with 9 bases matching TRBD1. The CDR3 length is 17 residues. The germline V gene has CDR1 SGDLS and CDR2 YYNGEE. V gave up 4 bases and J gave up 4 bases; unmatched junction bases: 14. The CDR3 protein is CASSPSGTGSRTETQYF. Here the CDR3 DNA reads TGTGCCAGCAGCCCCTCCGGGACAGGGTCTCGTACAGAGACCCAGTACTTC.

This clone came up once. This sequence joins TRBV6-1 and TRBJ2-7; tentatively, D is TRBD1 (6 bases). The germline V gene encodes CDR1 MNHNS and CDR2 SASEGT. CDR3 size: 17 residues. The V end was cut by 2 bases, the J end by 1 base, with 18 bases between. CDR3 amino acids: CASSEQVGRGPSYEQYV. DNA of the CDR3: TGTGCCAGCAGTGAACAAGTCGGCAGGGGCCCTTCCTACGAGCAGTACGTC.

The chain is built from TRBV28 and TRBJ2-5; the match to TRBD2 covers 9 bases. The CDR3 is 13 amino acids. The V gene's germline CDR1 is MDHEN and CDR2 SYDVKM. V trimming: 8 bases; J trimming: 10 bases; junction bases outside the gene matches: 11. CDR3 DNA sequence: TGTGCCAGCTTCCCCCCGGCGGGGGGGAACCAGTACTTC. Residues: CASFPPAGGNQYF.

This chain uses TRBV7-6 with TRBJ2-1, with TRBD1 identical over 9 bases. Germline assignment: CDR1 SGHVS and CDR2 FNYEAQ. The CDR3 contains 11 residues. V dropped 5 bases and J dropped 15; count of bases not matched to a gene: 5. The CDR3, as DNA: TGTGCCAGCAGCGCCGGGACAGGGATGTTCTTC. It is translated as CASSAGTGMFF.

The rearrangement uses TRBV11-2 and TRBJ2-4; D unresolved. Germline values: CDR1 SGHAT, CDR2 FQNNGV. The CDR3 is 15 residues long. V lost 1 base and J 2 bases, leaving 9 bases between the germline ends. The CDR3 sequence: CASSLAGSSKNIQYF. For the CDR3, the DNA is TGTGCCAGCAGCTTAGCCGGGTCATCCAAAAACATTCAGTACTTC.

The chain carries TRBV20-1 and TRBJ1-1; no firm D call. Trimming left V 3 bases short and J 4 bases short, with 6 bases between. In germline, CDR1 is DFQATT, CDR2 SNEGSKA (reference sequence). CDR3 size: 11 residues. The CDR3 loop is CSASDTTEAFF. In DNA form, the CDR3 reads TGCAGTGCTAGCGACACCACTGAAGCTTTCTTT.

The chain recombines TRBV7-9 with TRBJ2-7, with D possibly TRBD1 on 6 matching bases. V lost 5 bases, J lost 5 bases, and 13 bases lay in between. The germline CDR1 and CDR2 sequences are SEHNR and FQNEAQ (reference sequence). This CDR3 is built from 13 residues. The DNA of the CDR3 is TGTGCCAGCAGCCACGCGGACAGTAACGAGCAGTACGTC. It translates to CASSHADSNEQYV.

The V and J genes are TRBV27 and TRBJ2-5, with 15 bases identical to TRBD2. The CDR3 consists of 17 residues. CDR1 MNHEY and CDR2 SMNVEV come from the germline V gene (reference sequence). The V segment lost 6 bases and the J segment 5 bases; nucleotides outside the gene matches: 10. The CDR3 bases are TGTGCCAGCAGATCCGGGACTAGCGGGGGGCCTGGGGAGACCCAGTACTTC. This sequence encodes CASRSGTSGGPGETQYF.

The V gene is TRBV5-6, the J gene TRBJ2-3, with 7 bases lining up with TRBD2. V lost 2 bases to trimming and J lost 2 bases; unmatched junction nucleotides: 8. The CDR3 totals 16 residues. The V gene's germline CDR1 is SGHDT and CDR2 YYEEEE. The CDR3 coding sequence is TGTGCCAGCAGCTTCAAGCGGGGTCACGACACAGATACGCAGTATTTT. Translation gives CASSFKRGHDTDTQYF.

The CDR3: CASSLRGTNTGELFF. The CDR3, as DNA: TGTGCCAGCAGCCTCAGGGGGACGAACACCGGGGAGCTGTTTTTT. The rearrangement joins TRBV7-2 to TRBJ2-2, with 7 bases lining up with TRBD1. Germline V CDR1 and CDR2: SGHTA, FQGNSA. V shed 5 bases and J 0 bases; nucleotides not matched to a gene: 3. The CDR3 loop spans 15 amino acids. The variable domain in full, completed from reference TRBV7-2 and TRBJ2-2, reads GAGVSQSPSNKVTEKGKDVELRCDPISGHTALYWYRQSLGQGLEFLIYFQGNSAPDKSGLPSDRFSAERTGGSVSTLTIQRTQQEDSAVYLCASSLRGTNTGELFFGEGSRLTVL.

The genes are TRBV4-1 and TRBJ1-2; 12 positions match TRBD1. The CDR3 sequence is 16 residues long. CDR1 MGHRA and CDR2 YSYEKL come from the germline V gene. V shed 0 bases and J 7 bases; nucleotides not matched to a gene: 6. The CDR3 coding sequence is TGCGCCAGCAGCCAAGATCCGGGACAGGGGGCAACTGGCTACACCTTC. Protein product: CASSQDPGQGATGYTF.

The CDR3 coding sequence is TGTGCCAGCACAGGGAGGGTCTGCGCCTACGAGCAGTACGTC. Amino acids: CASTGRVCAYEQYV. The chain recombines TRBV2 with TRBJ2-7; 7 bases are a match to TRBD2. From germline, CDR1 is SNHLY and CDR2 FYNNEI. The CDR3 has 14 residues. The V and J ends lost 7 bases and 2 bases, in that order; junction bases with no gene match: 8.

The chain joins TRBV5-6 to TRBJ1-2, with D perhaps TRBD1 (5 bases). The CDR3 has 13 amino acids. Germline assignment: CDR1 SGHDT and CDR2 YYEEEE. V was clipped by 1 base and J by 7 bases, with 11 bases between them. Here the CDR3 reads CASSLTGRAGYTF. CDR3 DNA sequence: TGTGCCAGCAGCTTGACGGGCAGGGCTGGCTACACCTTC. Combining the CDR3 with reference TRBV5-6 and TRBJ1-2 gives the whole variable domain DAGVTQSPTHLIKTRGQQVTLRCSPKSGHDTVSWYQQALGQGPQFIFQYYEEEERQRGNFPDRFSGHQFPNYSSELNVNALLLGDSALYLCASSLTGRAGYTFGSGTRLTVV.

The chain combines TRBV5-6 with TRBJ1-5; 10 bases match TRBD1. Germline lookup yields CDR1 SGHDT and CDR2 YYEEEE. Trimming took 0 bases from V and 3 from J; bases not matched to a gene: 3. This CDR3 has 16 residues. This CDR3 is CASSLGTGGINQPQHF. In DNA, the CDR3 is TGTGCCAGCAGCTTGGGGACAGGGGGTATCAATCAGCCCCAGCATTTT.

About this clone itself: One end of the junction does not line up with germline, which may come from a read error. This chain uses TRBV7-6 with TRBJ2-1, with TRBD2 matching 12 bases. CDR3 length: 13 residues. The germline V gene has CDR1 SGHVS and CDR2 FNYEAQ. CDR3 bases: TGTGCCAGCAGCTTAGGGACTAGCGGGGAGCCGTTCTTC. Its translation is CASSLGTSGEPFF.

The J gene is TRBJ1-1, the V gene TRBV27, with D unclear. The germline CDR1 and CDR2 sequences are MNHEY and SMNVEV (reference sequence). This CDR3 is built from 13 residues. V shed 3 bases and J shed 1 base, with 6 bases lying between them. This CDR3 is CASSFEENTEAFF. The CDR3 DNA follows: TGTGCCAGCAGTTTTGAGGAGAACACTGAAGCTTTCTTT.

CDR3 sequence (DNA): TGTGCCAGCTCACCCTCCGGGGGCAAAAACATTCAGTACTTC. It yields the protein CASSPSGGKNIQYF. The chain recombines TRBV18 with TRBJ2-4; D perhaps matches TRBD2 (6 bases). The CDR3 is 14 residues long. V lost 3 bases and J 3 bases, leaving 9 bases between the germline ends. The germline V gene encodes CDR1 KGHSH and CDR2 LQKENI.